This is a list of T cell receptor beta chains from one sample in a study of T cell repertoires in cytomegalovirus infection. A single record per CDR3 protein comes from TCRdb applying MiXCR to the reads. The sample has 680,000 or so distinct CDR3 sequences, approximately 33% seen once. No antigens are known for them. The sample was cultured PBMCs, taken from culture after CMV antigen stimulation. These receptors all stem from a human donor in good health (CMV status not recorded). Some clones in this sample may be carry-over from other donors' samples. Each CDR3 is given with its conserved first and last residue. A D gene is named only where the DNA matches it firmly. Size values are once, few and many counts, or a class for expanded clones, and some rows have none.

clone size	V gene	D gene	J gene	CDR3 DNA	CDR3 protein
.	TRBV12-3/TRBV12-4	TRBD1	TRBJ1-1	TGTGCCAGCGGCTGGGAGGGGGCCACTGAAGCTTTCTTT	CASGWEGATEAFF
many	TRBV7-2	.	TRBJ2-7	TGTGCCAGCAGCTTAGTAGCCAGTAATGTAGAGGAGCAGTACTTC	CASSLVASNVEEQYF
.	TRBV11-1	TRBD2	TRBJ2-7	TGTGCCAGCAGCCACCTGCCTCGGGGGACTAGGATAGGTGAGCAGTACTTC	CASSHLPRGTRIGEQYF
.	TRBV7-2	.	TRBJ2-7	TGTGCCAGCAGCTTAGCGGGAGCTAGCGAGCAGTACTTC	CASSLAGASEQYF
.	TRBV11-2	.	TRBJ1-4	TGTGCCAGCAACCCCCTCCAGGGGTACGAAAAACTGTTTTTT	CASNPLQGYEKLFF
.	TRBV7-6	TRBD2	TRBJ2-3	TGTGCCAGCAGCTCGCAACTAGCGGGAGGGGATACGCAGTATTTT	CASSSQLAGGDTQYF
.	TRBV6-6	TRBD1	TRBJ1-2	TGTGCCAGCAGTTACGGGACAGTGTCCCACTATGGCTACACCTTC	CASSYGTVSHYGYTF
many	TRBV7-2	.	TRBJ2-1	TGTGCCAGCAGCTTAGTTGGGAGGACGGACTACAATGAGCAGTTCTTC	CASSLVGRTDYNEQFF
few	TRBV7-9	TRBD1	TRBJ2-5	TGTGCCAGCAGCAACCCGGGACAGGGGGTTTGGGAGACCCAGTACTTC	CASSNPGQGVWETQYF
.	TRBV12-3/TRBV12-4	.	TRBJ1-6	TGTGCCAGCAGTTCCCGGGGGGTAGTAAGCTCACCCCTCCACTTT	CASSSRGVVSSPLHF
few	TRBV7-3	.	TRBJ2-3	TGTGCCAGCAGCCGGGGACCTCCAGGGACGCAGTATTTT	CASSRGPPGTQYF
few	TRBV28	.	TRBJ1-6	TGTGCCAGCAGTTTTAATCCCGGGACCGGAATTAGGAATTCACCCCTCCACTTT	CASSFNPGTGIRNSPLHF
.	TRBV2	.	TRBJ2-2	TGTGCCAGCGGGGGGTGGCGAAACACCGGGGAGCTGTTTTTT	CASGGWRNTGELFF
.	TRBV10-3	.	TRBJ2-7	TGTGCCATCAGTCCCGGAGGGAAGTACGAGCAGTACTTC	CAISPGGKYEQYF
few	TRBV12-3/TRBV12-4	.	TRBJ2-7	TGTGCCAGCAGTTTTACCTCTAACCCCTACGAGCAGTACTTC	CASSFTSNPYEQYF
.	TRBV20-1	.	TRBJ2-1	TGCAGTGCTAGAGTTCGGCGGGGCAGCTCCTACAATGAGCAGTTCTTC	CSARVRRGSSYNEQFF
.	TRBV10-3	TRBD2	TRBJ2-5	TGTGCCATCAGTGAGTCTGGGGGGGACCAAGAGACCCAGTACTTC	CAISESGGDQETQYF
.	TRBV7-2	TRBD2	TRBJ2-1	TGTGCCAGCAGCACAGAAATCTGGGGGGGGAGCTACAATGAGCAGTTCTTC	CASSTEIWGGSYNEQFF
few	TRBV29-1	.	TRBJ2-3	TGCAGCGTTGCCAGGGCAGATACGCAGTATTTT	CSVARADTQYF
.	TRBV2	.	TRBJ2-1	TGTGCCAGCACGAAGGGGATCTCCTACAATGAGCAGTTCTTC	CASTKGISYNEQFF
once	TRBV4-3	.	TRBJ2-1	TGCGCCAGCAGCCCCCACAATGAGGGTGAGCAGTTCTTC	CASSPHNEGEQFF
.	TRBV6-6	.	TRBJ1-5	TGTGCCAGCAGCCCCGTGACGGACAATCAGCCCCAGCATTTT	CASSPVTDNQPQHF
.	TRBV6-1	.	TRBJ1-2	TGTGCCAGCACCAGGGAAAGAGGGCCCTATGGCTACACCTTC	CASTRERGPYGYTF
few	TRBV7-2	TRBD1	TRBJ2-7	TGTGCCAGCAGCCTGAAGACAGGGACCCACGAGCAGTACTTC	CASSLKTGTHEQYF